This entry lists 10 T cell receptor beta chains sequenced from one sample in a study of molecular identifiers for immune sequencing clone quantification. TCRdb re-called the PCR reads with MiXCR, one entry per CDR3 protein. The table includes 460,000 or so distinct CDR3 sequences, about 25% detected once. Sequencing used naive CD8+ T cells from blood, with Jurkat cell RNA spiked in. The subset: FACS-sorted CD8+CD4-CCR7+CD45RA+ naive T cells. The receptors were gathered from a human donor in good health. Some libraries in this study had Jurkat cell RNA spiked in.

The CDR3 sequence is CASRFRRRMGNQPQHF. The CDR3 coding sequence is TGTGCAAGTCGCTTTCGGAGGAGGATGGGCAATCAGCCCCAGCATTTT. The chain carries TRBV12-2 and TRBJ1-5. TRBV12-2 counts as a pseudogene. The length of the CDR3 is 16 residues.

This clonotype came up many times. J is TRBJ1-2 and V is TRBV28; 9 bases are shared with TRBD1. The CDR3 sequence is 14 residues long. V shed 6 bases, J shed 4 bases, and the junction held 6 bases outside the gene matches. CDR1 and CDR2 (germline): MDHEN, SYDVKM. This CDR3 is CASSYRGLSYGYTF. CDR3 nucleotides: TGTGCCAGCAGCTACAGGGGGCTAAGCTATGGCTACACCTTC.

The chain combines TRBV7-9 with TRBJ1-1; no firm D call. CDR1 is SEHNR, CDR2 FQNEAQ, per germline (reference sequence). Between the trimmed V and J ends, which lost 6 bases and 7 bases, there was a span of 21 bases. This CDR3 spans 15 amino acids. CDR3 DNA: TGTGCCAGCAGTCGCACCATCGACACACACAATGAAGCTTTCTTT. Its protein is CASSRTIDTHNEAFF.

This clonotype was detected ten times or more. The chain carries TRBV7-9 and TRBJ2-7; 10 bases are shared with TRBD1. This CDR3 has 17 amino acids. V trimming: 0 bases; J trimming: 2 bases; junction bases outside the gene matches: 7. The V gene's germline CDR1 is SEHNR and CDR2 FQNEAQ (reference sequence). The CDR3 region is CASSLAWGGQGAYEQYF. In nucleotides, the CDR3 is TGTGCCAGCAGCTTAGCGTGGGGAGGACAGGGGGCCTACGAGCAGTACTTC.

V usage is TRBV6-5 and J usage is TRBJ1-1; D may be TRBD1 (6 bases). Germline values: CDR1 MNHEY, CDR2 SVGAGI. The CDR3 runs 13 residues. Trimming removed 6 bases at V and 4 bases at J, with 12 bases between. CDR3 coding DNA: TGTGCCAGCAGGGGGGGGCGGGTCACTGAAGCTTTCTTT. It codes for CASRGGRVTEAFF.

This clonotype was observed at least ten times. V and J are TRBV20-1 and TRBJ1-1, with TRBD1 as a possible D gene (5 bases). The germline V gene encodes CDR1 DFQATT and CDR2 SNEGSKA (reference sequence). The CDR3 has 12 residues. V was shortened by 7 bases and J by 0 bases, with 9 bases between the two germline ends. For the CDR3, the DNA is TGCAGTGGATCAGGGATGAACACTGAAGCTTTCTTT. Its protein is CSGSGMNTEAFF.

This clonotype turned up a few times. The CDR3 region has the DNA TGTGCCAGCAGCGGCGACAGGGTTGAAGCTTTCTTT. It codes for CASSGDRVEAFF. This rearrangement joins TRBV9 to TRBJ1-1, with 7 bases lining up with TRBD1. This CDR3 comprises 12 residues. V lost 3 bases, J lost 7 bases, and 3 bases stayed unmatched. Looked up from germline, CDR1 is SGDLS and CDR2 is YYNGEE.

This clonotype was seen ten or more times. V and J are TRBV12-3 or TRBV12-4 and TRBJ2-6; D perhaps matches TRBD1 (5 bases). The CDR3 has 18 residues. The V end lost 2 bases, the J end lost 0 bases, and 14 bases lay between the germline ends. The CDR3 reads CASSLISGFPSGANVLTF. Written as DNA, the CDR3 is TGTGCCAGCAGTTTAATTTCAGGGTTTCCCTCTGGGGCCAACGTCCTGACTTTC.

To note about this clonotype: The conserved closing phenylalanine or tryptophan is absent in this CDR3, likely reflecting a read error. The chain employs TRBV4-1 and TRBJ2-3; D is perhaps TRBD2 (6 bases). The germline CDR1 and CDR2 sequences are MGHRA and YSYEKL. The CDR3 consists of 15 residues. The V end lost 1 base, the J end lost 7 bases, and 15 bases lay between the germline ends. The CDR3 DNA is TGCGCCAGCAGCCAAGGGGGGGTAGGACTTTATACGCAGTATTAT. Protein sequence: CASSQGGVGLYTQYY.

This sequence joins TRBV20-1 and TRBJ2-3; TRBD2 aligns across 13 bases. CDR3 size: 18 residues. V lost 3 bases to trimming and J lost 0 bases; unmatched junction nucleotides: 9. Germline V gene sequence: CDR1 DFQATT, CDR2 SNEGSKA (reference sequence). CDR3 nucleotides: TGCAGTGCTAGTATGATGGGACTAGCGGGAACTAGCACAGATACGCAGTATTTT. Translating it yields CSASMMGLAGTSTDTQYF.